The subject of this entry is one T cell receptor beta chain. Its binding antigen is unknown. No much larger clone is present one base from it, and per-base qualities are unavailable. This entry comes from a study of T cell responses to AZD1222 COVID-19 vaccine (TCRdb year 2021). Describing the broader study: Because spike-specific TCR depth and breadth did not differ between the two schedules, AZD1222 recipients who got a second dose at roughly 4 weeks were pooled with those who got a second dose at roughly 12 weeks. A total of 233 trial participants underwent TCR sequencing, of whom 207 had received two doses of AZD1222 and about 25 had received two doses of the MenACWY control vaccine. Trial participants were enrolled by age into 18-55, 56-69 and 70-plus year subgroups, with around 150, 28 and 57 TCR-sequenced participants respectively. The research as a whole found: In the small 56-69-year group, the increase in depth fell short of significance, most likely because of low power. Because no day 14 peak-response samples were available, repertoires were characterized only after the peak T cell response. Conclusions about previously exposed vaccinees are limited, since just a handful of AZD1222 recipients were seropositive for SARS-CoV-2 at baseline. Reportedly, close to half of the unique spike-specific TCRs recognized epitopes lying outside the regions that are mutated in the B.1.351 and B.1.1.7 variants. Participants were mostly white British and included more females than males, and it was suggested by the authors that clonal diversity may have been underestimated. The whole spike protein was spanned by vaccine-associated CD4 TCRs, and dominant responses were seen in regions 160-218 and 743-854. A significant rise in spike-specific TCR breadth and depth was observed after two AZD1222 doses relative to day 0 and relative to MenACWY recipients.

The sample's time point label, in plain terms: baseline before first vaccination. The vaccinee samples were drawn from two UK trials, COV001 and COV002, one of which was a single-blind randomized controlled phase 2/3 trial testing AZD1222 (ChAdOx1 nCoV-19) in healthy adults. Trial participant PBMC samples were collected at day 0 and day 28 after the second dose for TCRbeta chain sequencing. The CDR3 regions of human TCRbeta chains were analyzed by immunosequencing. Regarding the original processing steps: Repertoire TCRs were matched against a reference library of SARS-CoV-2-specific TCRs generated with the MIRA antigen-specificity platform. Breadth meant the fraction of unique TCRs that were SARS-CoV-2-associated, whereas depth meant the fraction of total T cells that were SARS-CoV-2-associated. Each spike-specific TCR was assigned to its reactive spike region and to a CD4 or CD8 class using the MIRA data. Log10-transformed breadth and depth values were compared by one-way ANOVA with Sidak's multiple comparisons tests. Sourced from immuneACCESS, this table was stored by TCRdb with only in-frame sequences that have V and J called. A share of the clones is absent; for the studies checked, an unresolved V gene accounts for under half, and the remainder has no known explanation. The DNA was the basis for D and trimming; V, J and clone size are from that table. The sample includes tens of thousands of clones, with about 86% observed a single time. Of the sample, roughly 10% falls within the top ten clones.

The sequencing here drew on peripheral blood, taken on day 0 of AZD1222 vaccination. The receptor was derived from an adult in good health.

Here is the DNA: TGCGCCCTTAGAGGGCAGGGCAACACCGGGGAGCTGTTTTTT. The encoded protein is CALRGQGNTGELFF. The chain couples TRBV5-1 to TRBJ2-2; the D segment is perhaps TRBD1 or TRBD2, each sharing 5 matched bases. There are 14 amino acids in the CDR3, from cysteine to phenylalanine inclusive. Just CDR3 DNA is preserved here, 42 bases in frame from base 1. Looking up the germline V gene yields CDR1 SGHRS and CDR2 YFSETQ. V is cut by 10 bases and J by 2 bases, and the space between the germline ends is 15 bases.